These T cell receptor beta chains were read from a single sample in a study of a mutant IDH1 vaccine in newly diagnosed glioma. Their antigens are not known. Here immunoSEQ multiplex PCR was the method, and the copy in TCRdb shows in-frame clones only, minus some. The data contain some 50,000 clones, around three fifths of them singletons. The sample in question was peripheral blood mononuclear cells (PBMCs), obtained from a glioma patient whose treatment included an IDH1 peptide vaccine. Receptors originate from a man in his forties with glioma. Some clones in this sample may be carry-over from other donors' samples. Each CDR3 is given with its conserved first and last residue. A D gene is named only where the DNA matches it firmly. Only part of the rows carry a size: once, few, many, or a class if the clone is expanded.

j_gene,len,abundance,v_gene,d_gene,CDR3nt,CDR3aa
TRBJ1-3,15,NA,TRBV6-6,NA,TGTGCCAGCAGTTACAGGGGACTGGGCCCGGACACCATATATTTT,CASSYRGLGPDTIYF
TRBJ2-2,16,NA,TRBV5-1,TRBD1,TGCGCCAGCAGCTTGGGGGACAGGGAGGACACCGGGGAGCTGTTTTTT,CASSLGDREDTGELFF
TRBJ1-1,15,NA,TRBV5-6,NA,TGTGCCAGCAGCTTGGAGGAGCCCTCGAACACTGAAGCTTTCTTT,CASSLEEPSNTEAFF
TRBJ1-1,14,NA,TRBV5-4,NA,TGTGCCAGCACCGAAACAGGGAGGAAAACTGAAGCTTTCTTT,CASTETGRKTEAFF
TRBJ2-5,15,NA,TRBV5-1,NA,TGCGCCAGCAGGTGGGACGGGGATCGAGAAGAGACCCAGTACTTC,CASRWDGDREETQYF
TRBJ1-3,15,NA,TRBV6-1,TRBD1,TGTGCCAGCAGTGATAAGACAGGGACTGGAAACACCATATATTTT,CASSDKTGTGNTIYF
TRBJ1-1,13,NA,TRBV2,NA,TGTGCCAGCAGTTACAGTGAAAACACTGAAGCTTTCTTT,CASSYSENTEAFF
TRBJ1-1,14,NA,TRBV5-5,TRBD1,TGTGCCAGCAGGATGACAGGGGACTCCACTGAAGCTTTCTTT,CASRMTGDSTEAFF
TRBJ1-1,13,NA,TRBV6-4,NA,TGTGCCAGCAGCTGGGGGGGGGACACTGAAGCTTTCTTT,CASSWGGDTEAFF
TRBJ2-3,11,few,TRBV5-6,NA,TGTGCCAGCAGCTTGGGTGATACGCAGTATTTT,CASSLGDTQYF
TRBJ2-6,15,NA,TRBV7-6,NA,TGTGCCAGCAGCCCACGCCCCTCTGGGGCCAACGTCCTGACTTTC,CASSPRPSGANVLTF
TRBJ1-3,16,NA,TRBV18,NA,TGTGCCAGCTCACCACCAGGGCTCTCCTCTGGAAACACCATATATTTT,CASSPPGLSSGNTIYF
TRBJ2-7,13,few,TRBV7-2,NA,TGTGCCAGCAGCTTGGGAGTTAACTACGAGCAGTACTTC,CASSLGVNYEQYF
TRBJ2-1,19,NA,TRBV27,TRBD2,TGTGCCAGCAGCCGCCCCCTAGCGGGGGGCAGGAGGTCCTACAATGAGCAGTTCTTC,CASSRPLAGGRRSYNEQFF
TRBJ1-1,13,few,TRBV19,NA,TGTGCCAGTAGTGTCCTCGGTTTCGCTGAAGCTTTCTTT,CASSVLGFAEAFF
TRBJ2-5,17,NA,TRBV27,TRBD2,TGTGCCAGCAGCCCTAGCGGGGGGGGCCGAGGGCAAGAGACCCAGTACTTC,CASSPSGGGRGQETQYF
TRBJ1-2,13,few,TRBV30,TRBD1,TGTGCATTCTGGGACAGGGTTTCTTGGGGCTACACCTTC,CAFWDRVSWGYTF
TRBJ2-3,13,NA,TRBV13,NA,TGTGCCAGCAGCTTCGGCAACTTAGATACGCAGTATTTT,CASSFGNLDTQYF
TRBJ1-5,17,NA,TRBV4-1,TRBD1,TGCGCCAGCAGCCAGAGGGGAGGCAGGGGGCAGGAACAGCCCCAGCATTTT,CASSQRGGRGQEQPQHF
TRBJ2-5,15,NA,TRBV5-1,NA,TGCGCCAGCAGCCTAACGGGAGCGGTACAAGAGACCCAGTACTTC,CASSLTGAVQETQYF
TRBJ2-7,16,NA,TRBV5-5,NA,TGTGCCAGCAGCTTACTGCCGGGAGTGGGGACCTACGAGCAGTACTTC,CASSLLPGVGTYEQYF
TRBJ2-3,19,NA,TRBV4-1,NA,TGCGCCAGCAGCCAAGGGGGAGCTTCAGGGGCTGGGGAGGCAGATACGCAGTATTTT,CASSQGGASGAGEADTQYF
TRBJ1-5,12,NA,TRBV2,NA,TGTGCCAGCAGGGGATTCAATCAGCCCCAGCATTTT,CASRGFNQPQHF
TRBJ2-3,14,NA,TRBV29-1,NA,TGCAGCGTTGAGGTAGCGGCCCGCACAGATACGCAGTATTTT,CSVEVAARTDTQYF
TRBJ2-3,13,NA,TRBV6-5,NA,TGTGCCAGCAGTAGGGACAGCACAGATACGCAGTATTTT,CASSRDSTDTQYF
TRBJ2-3,14,few,TRBV5-1,TRBD1,TGCGCCAGCACTTCGACAGGGGGCACAGATACGCAGTATTTT,CASTSTGGTDTQYF
TRBJ1-1,15,NA,TRBV5-1,NA,TGCGCCAGCAGGTCGGAGGGACATATGAACACTGAAGCTTTCTTT,CASRSEGHMNTEAFF
TRBJ2-2,13,NA,TRBV10-3,NA,TGTGCCATCAGTGAGTCCGAGGGCGGGGAGCTGTTTTTT,CAISESEGGELFF
TRBJ2-1,14,NA,TRBV11-2,NA,TGTGCCAGCAGCTTAGGCTTGCGAGGGAATGAGCAGTTCTTC,CASSLGLRGNEQFF
TRBJ1-2,13,NA,TRBV6-5,TRBD1,TGTGCCAGCAGACTTGGACAGGGGGGTGGCTACACCTTC,CASRLGQGGGYTF
TRBJ1-2,16,once,TRBV10-3,NA,TGTGCCATCAGTGAGGGGGATGCTACCCCAAAGGGTGGCTACACCTTC,CAISEGDATPKGGYTF
TRBJ2-6,18,few,TRBV7-8,TRBD1,TGTGCCAGCAGCGCCCGGGACAGGGTGAACTCTGGGGCCAACGTCCTGACTTTC,CASSARDRVNSGANVLTF
TRBJ2-2,14,few,TRBV6-5,TRBD1,TGTGCCAGCAGAGGGACAGCCGATACCGGGGAGCTGTTTTTT,CASRGTADTGELFF
TRBJ2-7,14,NA,TRBV6-6,NA,TGTGCCAGCAGTCAAGTCCGCAGCTCCTACGAGCAGTACTTC,CASSQVRSSYEQYF
TRBJ1-3,15,NA,TRBV15,NA,TGTGCCACCAGCAGGGGGGTAGGGGCCGGAAACACCATATATTTT,CATSRGVGAGNTIYF
TRBJ1-5,13,NA,TRBV19,NA,TGTGCCAGTCATGACCGGGGGAATCAGCCCCAGCATTTT,CASHDRGNQPQHF
TRBJ2-7,15,NA,TRBV6-5,TRBD1,TGTGCCAGCAGCAAGAAATACAGGGGCTCCTACGAGCAGTACTTC,CASSKKYRGSYEQYF
TRBJ1-1,11,NA,TRBV20-1,NA,TGCAGTGCTCTTATGAACACTGAAGCTTTCTTT,CSALMNTEAFF
TRBJ2-5,14,NA,TRBV7-9,NA,TGTGCCAGCAGCCCCGATCACTCGGGAGCCACCCAGTACTTC,CASSPDHSGATQYF
TRBJ1-4,13,NA,TRBV7-9,NA,TGTGCCAGCAGCTTCGGGGCTAATGAAAAACTGTTTTTT,CASSFGANEKLFF
TRBJ2-7,14,NA,TRBV6-1,NA,TGTGCCAGCAGTGAAGGGACAGCCTCCTACGAGCAGTACTTC,CASSEGTASYEQYF
TRBJ2-2,16,NA,TRBV5-1,NA,TGCGCCAGCAGCGCAACGACAGGCCCCAGGGCCGGGGAGCTGTTTTTT,CASSATTGPRAGELFF
TRBJ2-2,13,NA,TRBV19,NA,TGTGCCAGTTTACAGGGGAACACCGGGGAGCTGTTTTTT,CASLQGNTGELFF
TRBJ2-4,15,NA,TRBV18,NA,TGTGCCAGCTCACCACCGCAGGGAGGTAAAAACATTCAGTACTTC,CASSPPQGGKNIQYF
TRBJ1-1,13,NA,TRBV5-1,NA,TGCGCCAGCAGCTTCGTAGGGAACACTGAAGCTTTCTTT,CASSFVGNTEAFF
TRBJ2-7,12,NA,TRBV7-2,NA,TGTGCCAGCAGCTTACAGGGTTACGAGCAGTACTTC,CASSLQGYEQYF
TRBJ2-3,15,NA,TRBV5-6,TRBD2,TGTGCCAGCAGCCTACTAGCGGACCCCACAGATACGCAGTATTTT,CASSLLADPTDTQYF